The clone carrying this T cell receptor (beta chain) was counted between two and nine times. Antigen unknown. The entry originates in a study of cytomegalovirus exposure and HLA in healthy donors. Study results and caveats: In vitro testing confirmed a few CMV-associated chains as specific for CMV antigens. As was reported, the HLA-A and HLA-B alleles of most subjects were accurately predicted from TCR beta sequences. A previous analysis found most TCR beta V segments productive roughly 90% or roughly 30% of the time.

PCR used 60 Vbeta primers and 13 Jbeta primers. Sequencing was performed with immunoSEQ multiplex PCR; in TCRdb, only in-frame clones are kept and a portion is missing. This table has some 120,000 clones, over 8% appearing once. The CDR3 length is 12 residues. Trimming shortened V by 0 bases and J by 8 bases, and 5 bases separated the two germline ends. From germline, CDR1 is PRHDT and CDR2 FYEKMQ (reference sequence). This sequence originates from a man aged 30 to 45 in good health and CMV-seronegative. The sequencing sample was made of PBMCs. The chain joins TRBV13 to TRBJ2-1; D is unresolved. The CDR3: CASSLGRYEQFF. The CDR3 coding sequence is TGTGCCAGCAGCTTAGGCCGGTATGAGCAGTTCTTC. The full variable domain, completed using reference TRBV13 and TRBJ2-1, is AAGVIQSPRHLIKEKRETATLKCYPIPRHDTVYWYQQGPGQDPQFLISFYEKMQSDKGSIPDRFSAQQFSDYHSELNMSSLELGDSALYFCASSLGRYEQFFGPGTRLTVL.